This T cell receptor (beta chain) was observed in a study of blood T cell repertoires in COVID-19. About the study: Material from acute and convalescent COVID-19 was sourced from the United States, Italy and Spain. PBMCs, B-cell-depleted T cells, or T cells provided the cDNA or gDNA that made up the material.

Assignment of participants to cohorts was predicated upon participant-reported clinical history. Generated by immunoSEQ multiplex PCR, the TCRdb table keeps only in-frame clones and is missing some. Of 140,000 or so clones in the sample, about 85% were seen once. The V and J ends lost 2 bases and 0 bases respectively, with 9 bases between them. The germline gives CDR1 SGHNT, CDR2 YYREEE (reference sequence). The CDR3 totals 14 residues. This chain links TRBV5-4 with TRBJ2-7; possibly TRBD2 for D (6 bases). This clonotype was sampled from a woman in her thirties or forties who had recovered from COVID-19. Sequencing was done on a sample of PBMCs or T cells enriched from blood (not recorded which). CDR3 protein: CASSFSRGSYEQYF. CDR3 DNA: TGTGCCAGCAGCTTTTCGCGGGGCTCCTACGAGCAGTACTTC.